This T cell receptor (beta chain) appears in the sequencing data of a study of cytomegalovirus exposure and HLA in healthy donors. Study at large: The same platform was used for the 130 or so validation repertoires as for the roughly 660 first-cohort repertoires, as reported in a later analysis.

Study results and caveats: First-cohort TCR clusters tended to co-occur in the roughly 120 validation repertoires, a later analysis found. The study flagged approximately 180 TCR beta chains as cytomegalovirus-associated. Cytomegalovirus status was reportedly diagnosed by the classifier with high sensitivity and specificity.

Produced via immunoSEQ multiplex PCR; TCRdb's table is partial and in-frame only. Found here are over 120,000 clones, 80% to 90% of them singletons; the top ten hold 6.2%. Comment on this clone: Its antigen is still unknown.

Germline V lookup: CDR1 SGHTA, CDR2 FQGNSA. CDR3 length: 14 residues. The V and J ends lost 5 bases and 6 bases, in that order; junction bases with no gene match: 9. The TCR was taken from a woman in her twenties or thirties in good health and CMV-seropositive. The gene calls are TRBV7-2 and TRBJ1-2; 7 nucleotides match TRBD1. The source material was PBMCs. CDR3: CASSTLTGADGYTF. Written as DNA, the CDR3 is TGTGCCAGCAGCACGTTAACAGGGGCCGATGGCTACACCTTC.